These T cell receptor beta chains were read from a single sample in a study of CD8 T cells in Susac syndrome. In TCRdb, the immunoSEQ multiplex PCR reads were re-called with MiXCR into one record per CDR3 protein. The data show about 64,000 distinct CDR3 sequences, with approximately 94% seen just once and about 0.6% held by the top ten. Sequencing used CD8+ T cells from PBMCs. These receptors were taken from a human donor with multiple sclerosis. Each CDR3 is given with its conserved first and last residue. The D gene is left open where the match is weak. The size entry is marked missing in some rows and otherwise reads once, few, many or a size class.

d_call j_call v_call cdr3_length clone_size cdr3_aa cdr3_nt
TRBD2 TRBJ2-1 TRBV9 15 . CASSGTSGGYNEQFF TGTGCCAGCAGCGGTACTAGCGGGGGCTACAATGAGCAGTTCTTC
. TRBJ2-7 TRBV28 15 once CASRQDRYPSYEQYF TGTGCCAGCAGGCAAGACAGATACCCAAGCTACGAGCAGTACTTC
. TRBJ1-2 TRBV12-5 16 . CASGLTYPIHRDGYTF TGTGCTAGTGGTTTGACATACCCAATCCACAGGGATGGCTACACCTTC
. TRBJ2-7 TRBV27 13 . CASSSGETYEQYF TGTGCCAGCAGTTCAGGGGAGACCTACGAGCAGTACTTC
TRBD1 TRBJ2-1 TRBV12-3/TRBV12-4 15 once CASSSPDRVLDEQFF TGTGCCAGCAGTTCCCCTGACAGGGTATTGGATGAGCAGTTCTTC
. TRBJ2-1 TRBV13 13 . CASSPGMHNEQFF TGTGCCAGCAGCCCTGGAATGCACAATGAGCAGTTCTTC
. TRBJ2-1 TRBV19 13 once CASSIGTYNEQFF TGTGCCAGTAGTATCGGGACTTACAATGAGCAGTTCTTC
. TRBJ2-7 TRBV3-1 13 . CASSQGESYEQYF TGTGCCAGCAGCCAAGGGGAGTCCTACGAGCAGTACTTC
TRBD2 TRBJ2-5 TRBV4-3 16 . CASSQEPSGGQETQYF TGCGCCAGCAGCCAAGAACCGAGCGGGGGCCAAGAGACCCAGTACTTC
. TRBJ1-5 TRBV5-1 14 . CASSLGQINQPQHF TGCGCCAGCAGCTTGGGACAGATCAATCAGCCCCAGCATTTT
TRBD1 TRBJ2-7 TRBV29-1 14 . CSVVGTGISYEQYF TGCAGCGTTGTCGGGACAGGGATCTCCTACGAGCAGTACTTC
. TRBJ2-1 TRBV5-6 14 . CASSLVGARNEQFF TGTGCCAGCAGCTTGGTAGGGGCCAGAAATGAGCAGTTCTTC
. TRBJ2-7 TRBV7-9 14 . CASRADRASYEQYF TGTGCCAGCAGAGCGGACAGAGCCTCCTACGAGCAGTACTTC
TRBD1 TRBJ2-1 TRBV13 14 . CASSLPGQAVEQFF TGTGCCAGCAGCTTACCCGGACAGGCAGTAGAGCAGTTCTTC
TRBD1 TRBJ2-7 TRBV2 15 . CASSGGQGITYEQYF TGTGCCAGCAGTGGGGGACAGGGAATTACCTACGAGCAGTACTTC
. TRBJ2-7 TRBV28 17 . CASSPTGGGLNRNVQYF TGTGCCAGCAGCCCAACGGGTGGGGGGTTGAATCGTAATGTGCAGTACTTC
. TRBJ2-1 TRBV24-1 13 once CATSDYAGNEQFF TGTGCCACCAGTGATTACGCCGGCAATGAGCAGTTCTTC
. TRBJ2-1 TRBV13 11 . CASSLSSEQFF TGTGCCAGCAGCTTAAGTTCTGAGCAGTTCTTC
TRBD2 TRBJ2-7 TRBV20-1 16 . CSARDVWREATYEQYF TGCAGTGCTAGAGATGTTTGGCGGGAGGCAACCTACGAGCAGTACTTC
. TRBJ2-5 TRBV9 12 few CASSLWGETQYF TGTGCCAGCAGCCTCTGGGGGGAGACCCAGTACTTC